This passage covers 20 T cell receptor beta chains from one sample sequenced in a study of Graves' ophthalmopathy and Graves' hyperthyroidism. Amplified material comprised TCR beta CDR3 regions derived from RNA transcripts. First-round RT-PCR used HTBI primers; second-round multiplex PCR followed. TCRdb re-derived calls from the multiplex PCR reads in MiXCR, one entry per CDR3 protein. The sample lists hundreds of thousands of distinct CDR3 sequences; about 40% were seen once. Sequencing was performed on peripheral blood. These receptors all come from an adult man with Graves' ophthalmopathy.

This sequence joins TRBV12-3 or TRBV12-4 and TRBJ1-1; D uncertain. The CDR3 spans 12 residues. Between the trimmed V and J ends, which lost 3 bases and 7 bases, there was a span of 9 bases. CDR3 sequence (DNA): TGTGCCAGCAGTTTTGGCGGGCGTGAAGCTTTCTTT. It encodes CASSFGGREAFF.

This clonotype was observed a single time. The V call is TRBV7-6, the J call TRBJ1-4, with D possibly matching TRBD1 (5 bases). Germline lookup yields CDR1 SGHVS and CDR2 FNYEAQ. V dropped 5 bases and J dropped 7 bases, with 17 bases sitting between them. CDR3 length: 15 amino acids. CDR3 region: CASSLGGTEGEKLFF. The CDR3 coding sequence is TGTGCCAGCAGCCTTGGCGGGACCGAGGGTGAAAAACTGTTTTTT.

The rearrangement uses TRBV7-3 and TRBJ2-2; the D gene is possibly TRBD2 (6 bases). Germline assignment: CDR1 SGHTA and CDR2 FQGTGA. This CDR3 comprises 15 residues. Trimming left V 5 bases short and J 5 bases short, with 15 bases between. CDR3 in DNA: TGTGCCAGCAGCACCTACGGGACTGCGACCGGGGAGCTGTTTTTT. It codes for CASSTYGTATGELFF.

To note about this clonotype: It may be a read error: a sequence one base away is much more abundant. J is TRBJ2-6 and V is TRBV7-8, with D possibly being TRBD1 or TRBD2 (6 bases each). The CDR3 is made up of 17 amino acids. CDR1 is SGHVS, CDR2 FQNEAQ, per germline. Trimming shortened V by 3 bases and J by 4 bases, and 16 bases separated the two germline ends. Here the CDR3 DNA reads TGTGCCAGCAGCTTCGGGAGCCCCAGGGGAGGGGCCAACGTCCTGACTTTC. It translates to CASSFGSPRGGANVLTF.

The chain couples TRBV5-1 to TRBJ2-7, with 15 bases identical to TRBD2. The V gene's germline CDR1 is SGHRS and CDR2 YFSETQ. V trimming: 6 bases; J trimming: 2 bases; junction bases outside the gene matches: 6. This CDR3 contains 16 residues. CDR3 region: CASKWTSGGDAYEQYF. In nucleotides, the CDR3 is TGCGCCAGCAAATGGACTAGCGGGGGGGACGCCTACGAGCAGTACTTC.

The genes are TRBV24-1 and TRBJ2-2; D uncertain. Trimming took 11 bases from V and 5 from J, leaving 14 bases between them. CDR1 is KGHDR and CDR2 is SFDVKD in the germline V gene. This CDR3 region has 13 residues. The CDR3 DNA is TGTGCCAGCAGCCGCCGCCGAACCGGGGAGCTGTTTTTT. The encoded protein is CASSRRRTGELFF.

This clonotype was seen at least ten times. The chain carries TRBV2 and TRBJ1-1; TRBD1 agrees at 8 bases. CDR1 and CDR2 from the germline V gene are SNHLY and FYNNEI. Trimming removed 10 bases from V and 8 bases from J; junction bases left unmatched: 3. The CDR3 contains 10 residues. DNA of the CDR3: TGTGCCACCCGGGACAGGGAAGCTTTCTTT. As protein: CATRDREAFF.

This clonotype turned up a few times. This chain joins TRBV11-2 and TRBJ2-7; possibly TRBD2 for D (6 bases). V lost 1 base and J 5 bases, leaving 15 bases between the germline ends. CDR1 is SGHAT, CDR2 FQNNGV, per germline. The CDR3 length is 15 residues. CDR3 residues: CASSLVPGAVHEQYF. The CDR3 DNA is TGTGCCAGCAGCTTAGTACCGGGAGCCGTCCACGAGCAGTACTTC.

This clonotype has just a few counts. A much more abundant neighbour one base away suggests this may be a read error. The chain combines TRBV20-1 with TRBJ2-5; D remains unclear. V was shortened by 3 bases and J by 5 bases, with 4 bases between the two germline ends. The germline V gene encodes CDR1 DFQATT and CDR2 SNEGSKA (reference sequence). The CDR3 has 10 residues. The CDR3 DNA sequence: TGCAGTGCTAGTCAGGAGACCCAGTACTTC. Residues: CSASQETQYF.

This clonotype occurred many times. The rearrangement uses TRBV6-2 or TRBV6-3 and TRBJ2-7; 11 bases align to TRBD1. V gave up 6 bases and J gave up 7 bases; unmatched junction bases: 5. There are 13 residues in the CDR3. The germline gives CDR1 MNHEY, CDR2 SVGEGT. The CDR3, as DNA: TGTGCCAGCAGCTTGGACAGGGGGCGGGAGCAGTACTTC. This gives the protein CASSLDRGREQYF.

V is TRBV2 and J is TRBJ1-1; TRBD1 is a possible D gene (5 bases). V lost 4 bases and J 11 bases, leaving 11 bases between the germline ends. There are 11 residues in the CDR3. Germline loops: CDR1 SNHLY, CDR2 FYNNEI. The CDR3 DNA is TGTGCCAGCAGTGTTAAGGGACTTGCTTTCTTT. Translation: CASSVKGLAFF.

At least ten counts were recorded for this clonotype. This chain links TRBV2 with TRBJ2-3; tentative D call: TRBD1 (5 bases). From germline, CDR1 is SNHLY and CDR2 FYNNEI. With 3 bases removed from V and 1 base from J, the gap between germline ends came to 8 bases. This CDR3 has 14 residues. This CDR3 is CASSDRVGTDTQYF. The CDR3 coding sequence is TGTGCCAGCAGTGACAGGGTGGGCACAGATACGCAGTATTTT.

This clonotype was observed at least ten times. This rearrangement joins TRBV6-6 to TRBJ2-2; 11 nucleotides match TRBD2. The CDR3 sequence is 18 residues long. Germline loops: CDR1 MNHNY, CDR2 SVGAGI (reference sequence). V shed 5 bases and J 4 bases; nucleotides not matched to a gene: 12. This CDR3 is CASSEHSFSGRATGELFF. In nucleotides, the CDR3 is TGTGCCAGCAGTGAACACTCTTTTAGCGGGAGGGCCACCGGGGAGCTGTTTTTT.

There are many counts of this clonotype. The genes are TRBV7-2 and TRBJ1-2, with a weak D call TRBD1 (6 bases). The CDR3 consists of 13 residues. Trimming removed 4 bases at V and 3 bases at J, with 9 bases between. CDR1 and CDR2 from the germline V gene are SGHTA and FQGNSA. CDR3 sequence (DNA): TGTGCCAGCAGCTATTACAGGGACTATGGCTACACCTTC. Protein product: CASSYYRDYGYTF.

This clonotype came up a few times. This sequence joins TRBV12-3 or TRBV12-4 and TRBJ1-5; TRBD1 matches 8 bases. The junction had 12 bases not matched to a gene; V was cut back by 4 bases and J by 7 bases. The CDR3 covers 16 residues. The CDR3 spells CASSSVTGARGQPQHF. The CDR3, as DNA: TGTGCCAGCAGTTCCGTGACAGGGGCCCGAGGGCAGCCCCAGCATTTT.

This clonotype appeared many times. This chain uses TRBV4-1 with TRBJ1-5; D call uncertain. Germline V gene data show CDR1 as MGHRA and CDR2 as YSYEKL. There are 13 residues in the CDR3. The V and J ends lost 0 bases and 9 bases respectively, with 9 bases between them. Here the CDR3 reads CASSQDYGSPQHF. CDR3 nucleotide sequence: TGCGCCAGCAGCCAAGATTACGGGTCGCCCCAGCATTTT.

In its sample, this clonotype was seen a few times. This CDR3 reads CASSYLGNYGYTF. CDR3 nucleotide sequence: TGTGCCAGCAGTTACCTGGGCAACTATGGCTACACCTTC. The rearrangement uses TRBV6-2 or TRBV6-3 and TRBJ1-2, with D unclear. Per germline, CDR1 MNHEY and CDR2 SVGEGT. This CDR3 region has 13 residues. Trimming stripped 2 bases from V and 2 bases from J, with 6 bases between.

This clonotype was seen ten or more times. The V gene is TRBV24-1, the J gene TRBJ1-1; 10 bases agree with TRBD1. The CDR3 is 15 amino acids. Trimming took 5 bases from V and 2 from J; bases not matched to a gene: 4. From germline, CDR1 is KGHDR and CDR2 SFDVKD. The CDR3 bases are TGTGCCACCAGTGGGGGGGACAGGGGAAACACTGAAGCTTTCTTT. This gives the protein CATSGGDRGNTEAFF.

With respect to this clonotype: A much more abundant neighbour one base away suggests this may be a read error. CDR3 in amino acids: CAAIGRGKIRTRELFF. DNA of the CDR3: TGTGCCGCCATTGGCAGGGGCAAAATCAGGACCCGGGAGCTGTTTTTT. J is TRBJ2-2 and V is TRBV10-3, with D possibly matching TRBD1 (6 bases). Trimming stripped 11 bases from V and 9 bases from J, with 28 bases between. Germline lookup yields CDR1 ENHRY and CDR2 SYGVKD. This CDR3 is built from 16 residues.

This clonotype was seen a single time. One end of the junction fails to match germline, which may point to a read error. The rearrangement links TRBV20-1 to TRBJ2-2; 7 nucleotides match TRBD2. The CDR3 sequence is 18 residues long. The germline gives CDR1 DFQATT, CDR2 SNEGSKA (reference sequence). The CDR3 reads CSARSRRGGATNSGELFF. CDR3 coding DNA: TGCAGTGCTAGATCCCGACGGGGAGGGGCGACGAACAGCGGGGAGCTGTTTTTT.